This T cell receptor beta chain originates from a study of blood T cell repertoires in COVID-19. Generated by immunoSEQ multiplex PCR, the TCRdb table keeps only in-frame clones and is missing some. The sample yields about 190,000 clones, more than 75% seen once. With 2 bases removed from V and 6 bases from J, the gap between germline ends came to 24 bases. CDR3 length equals 18 residues. Germline assignment: CDR1 MNHEY and CDR2 SMNVEV (reference sequence). The V call is TRBV27, the J call TRBJ2-3; D unresolved. Sequences were obtained from peripheral blood. The source of this sequence is a woman in her sixties with COVID-19, enrolled during active disease. For the CDR3, the DNA is TGTGCCAGCAGTTTAGCCCGGTTTCGTAGTCAAATCGCGGATACGCAGTATTTT. Encoded protein: CASSLARFRSQIADTQYF.